Shown below are 25 T cell receptor beta chains from a single sample sequenced in a study of shared clonotypes between healthy human individuals. Sequencing was performed with immunoSEQ multiplex PCR; in TCRdb, only in-frame clones are kept and a portion is missing. The sample includes approximately 1,500,000 clones, roughly 95% seen only once; the top ten take about 1%. Sequenced sample: naive CD4+ T cells sorted from blood. Noted subset: CD45RA+ positively selected. Receptors originate from a man aged 25-40 years in good health.

This clone was observed once. The chain uses TRBV27 and TRBJ2-1, with D perhaps matching TRBD2 (6 bases). Germline loops: CDR1 MNHEY, CDR2 SMNVEV (reference sequence). V was shortened by 6 bases and J by 1 base, with 13 bases between the two germline ends. The CDR3 length is 15 residues. Here the CDR3 DNA reads TGTGCCAGCAGCTCCCCGGGACTGTCCTACAATGAGCAGTTCTTC. Protein sequence: CASSSPGLSYNEQFF.

The genes are TRBV6-5 and TRBJ2-5; D is unresolved. V was pared by 2 bases and J by 7 bases, with 14 bases between. From germline, CDR1 is MNHEY and CDR2 SVGAGI. The CDR3 extends over 14 amino acids. The CDR3 protein is CASSYEWSSGTQYF. CDR3 nucleotide sequence: TGTGCCAGCAGTTACGAGTGGTCTTCGGGGACCCAGTACTTC.

The V and J genes are TRBV7-9 and TRBJ2-2, with 9 bases identical to TRBD2. The CDR3 loop spans 16 amino acids. Germline V gives CDR1 SEHNR, CDR2 FQNEAQ (reference sequence). Trimming cost V 7 bases and J 6 bases; bases outside gene matches: 12. Written as DNA, the CDR3 is TGTGCCAGCACCCCTGGCGGGAGGGCCTCCCCCGGGGAGCTGTTTTTT. This encodes CASTPGGRASPGELFF.

This clone occurred once. V gene TRBV14 combines with J gene TRBJ2-7; TRBD2 agrees at 7 bases. Trimming removed 4 bases from V and 6 bases from J; junction bases left unmatched: 12. Germline CDR1 reads SGHDN; CDR2 reads FVKESK. This CDR3 contains 15 residues. CDR3 in amino acids: CASSPLHSGTIEQYF. DNA of the CDR3: TGTGCCAGCAGCCCCCTACACTCCGGGACTATCGAGCAGTACTTC.

This clone was detected only once. The gene calls are TRBV28 and TRBJ1-5; perhaps TRBD1 as D (6 bases). Germline lookup yields CDR1 MDHEN and CDR2 SYDVKM. V lost 5 bases to trimming and J lost 1 base, with 9 bases between them. The CDR3 is 14 residues long. This CDR3 is CASSRQGSNQPQHF. The CDR3 DNA follows: TGTGCCAGCAGTCGTCAGGGGAGCAATCAGCCCCAGCATTTT.

The rearrangement uses TRBV25-1 and TRBJ2-2; tentatively, D is TRBD1 or TRBD2 (5 bases each). The CDR3 length is 15 residues. In germline, CDR1 is MGHDK, CDR2 SYGVNS. Trimming stripped 3 bases from V and 7 bases from J, with 15 bases between. CDR3 DNA: TGTGCCAGCAGTGACCTTGGGACCGCCAGCGGGGAGCTGTTTTTT. It specifies CASSDLGTASGELFF. Full variable domain (remainder filled in from reference TRBV25-1 and TRBJ2-2): EADIYQTPRYLVIGTGKKITLECSQTMGHDKMYWYQQDPGMELHLIHYSYGVNSTEKGDLSSESTVSRIRTEHFPLTLESARPSHTSQYLCASSDLGTASGELFFGEGSRLTVL.

The V gene is TRBV18, the J gene TRBJ1-5, with 9 positions matching TRBD1. V shed 3 bases and J 8 bases; nucleotides not matched to a gene: 2. Germline CDR1 KGHSH, CDR2 LQKENI. The CDR3 contains 13 residues. The CDR3 region is CASSPDRGKPQHF. The DNA for the CDR3 is TGTGCCAGCTCACCGGACAGGGGAAAGCCCCAGCATTTT.

This chain connects TRBV6-6 to TRBJ2-3, with 9 bases fitting TRBD1. Germline assignment: CDR1 MNHNY and CDR2 SVGAGI (reference sequence). J lost 2 bases, V lost 7 bases, and 4 bases had no gene match. The CDR3 length is 14 residues. The CDR3 coding sequence is TGTGCCAGCAAAGGGACAGGGACCACAGATACGCAGTATTTT. This codes for CASKGTGTTDTQYF.

The V and J genes are TRBV7-9 and TRBJ2-5; D gene uncertain. CDR1 is SEHNR and CDR2 is FQNEAQ in the germline V gene (reference sequence). Deletions cut 0 bases from V and 1 base from J, with 21 bases between. CDR3 length equals 19 residues. CDR3 loop: CASSLALVWLLGVQETQYF. For the CDR3, the DNA is TGTGCCAGCAGCTTAGCGCTAGTTTGGCTTCTTGGGGTCCAAGAGACCCAGTACTTC.

The rearrangement uses TRBV4-3 and TRBJ2-7, with TRBD2 matching 10 bases. The CDR3 covers 15 residues. V dropped 1 base and J dropped 4; count of bases not matched to a gene: 4. The germline V gene has CDR1 LGHNA and CDR2 YSLEER. In DNA, the CDR3 is TGCGCCAGCAGCCAAGGGACTAGCGGAGCATACGAGCAGTACTTC. Its translation is CASSQGTSGAYEQYF.

The J gene is TRBJ1-2, the V gene TRBV6-1; no clear D gene. V was trimmed by 2 bases and J by 5 bases, leaving 12 bases between them. The CDR3 extends over 14 amino acids. Germline V gene data show CDR1 as MNHNS and CDR2 as SASEGT. This CDR3 is CASSEIVRGYGYTF. The CDR3 DNA is TGTGCCAGCAGTGAAATAGTCCGGGGATATGGCTACACCTTC.

The genes are TRBV7-3 and TRBJ2-2; a weak D match, TRBD2 (5 bases). The length of the CDR3 is 16 residues. Trimming removed 3 bases at V and 4 bases at J, with 15 bases between. Germline CDR1 reads SGHTA; CDR2 reads FQGTGA. Here the CDR3 DNA reads TGTGCCAGCAGCTTGTGGACTTCCCCAAGCACCGGGGAGCTGTTTTTT. This encodes CASSLWTSPSTGELFF.

V is TRBV29-1 and J is TRBJ2-1; 7 bases map to TRBD1. Germline-derived CDR1 and CDR2 are SQVTM and ANQGSEA. CDR3 length: 14 amino acids. J lost 2 bases, V lost 5 bases, and 6 bases had no gene match. The CDR3, as DNA: TGCAGCGTTTACCGGGACAGCACCTACAATGAGCAGTTCTTC. The encoded protein is CSVYRDSTYNEQFF.

As concerns this clone: One end of the junction varies from germline; a read error may be responsible. The gene calls are TRBV2 and TRBJ2-7; D not certain. The CDR3 spans 15 residues. Germline-derived CDR1 and CDR2 are SNHLY and FYNNEI. In nucleotides, the CDR3 is TGTGCCAGCAGGGAAGGGAAGGGTATCTCCTACGAGCAGTACTTC. It yields the protein CASREGKGISYEQYF.

The V gene is TRBV7-2, the J gene TRBJ2-1; weak D call: TRBD2 (6 bases). The V gene lost 4 bases and the J gene lost 9 bases, with 13 bases spanning the gap. This CDR3 contains 13 residues. Germline CDR1 SGHTA, CDR2 FQGNSA. The CDR3 DNA reads as TGTGCCAGCAGCTCGAGACTAGTTAGTGAGCAGTTCTTC. Translating gives CASSSRLVSEQFF.

The chain carries TRBV28 and TRBJ1-2; D remains ambiguous. Trimming left V 9 bases short and J 5 bases short, with 16 bases between. CDR3 size: 13 residues. CDR1 is MDHEN, CDR2 SYDVKM, per germline. The CDR3 protein is CASEPGSGYGYTF. The DNA for the CDR3 is TGTGCCAGTGAACCCGGGTCCGGGTATGGCTACACCTTC.

This clone was observed once. The chain is built from TRBV27 and TRBJ1-4, with 10 bases identical to TRBD1. Losses at the gene ends were 6 bases for V and 8 bases for J; bases not matched to a gene: 9. Germline V lookup: CDR1 MNHEY, CDR2 SMNVEV (reference sequence). The CDR3 has 15 residues. CDR3 sequence reads: CASRHDRGPGEKLFF. The CDR3 bases are TGTGCCAGCAGGCACGACAGGGGGCCTGGCGAAAAACTGTTTTTT.

The table lists this clone with a count of one. This rearrangement joins TRBV10-2 to TRBJ1-1; maybe TRBD1 (6 bases). The V gene's germline CDR1 is WSHSY and CDR2 SAAADI. Trimming took 3 bases from V and 11 from J, leaving 13 bases between them. The CDR3 totals 12 residues. DNA for the CDR3: TGCGCCAGCAGTGAAGGGACCAGGGGCGCTTTCTTT. This sequence encodes CASSEGTRGAFF.

As concerns this clone: One end of the junction does not line up with germline, which may come from a read error. This chain uses TRBV7-2 with TRBJ2-5, with a tentative D call TRBD1 (5 bases). CDR1 SGHTA and CDR2 FQGNSA come from the germline V gene. The CDR3 has 13 amino acids. The CDR3 region has the DNA TGTGCCAGCCGCTTTCGGACACAAGAGACCCAGTACTTC. Translated, it gives CASRFRTQETQYF.

The V call is TRBV5-4, the J call TRBJ1-4, with unresolved D. This CDR3 is 14 amino acids long. Germline values: CDR1 SGHNT, CDR2 YYREEE (reference sequence). Deletions cut 4 bases from V and 8 bases from J, with 15 bases between. The CDR3 nucleotides read TGTGCCAGCAGCCGCGACTTAATGGACGAAAAACTGTTTTTT. Its protein product is CASSRDLMDEKLFF.

V is TRBV18 and J is TRBJ2-7; D perhaps matches TRBD2 (6 bases). The CDR3 extends over 13 amino acids. V dropped 3 bases and J dropped 3 bases, with 9 bases sitting between them. The germline gives CDR1 KGHSH, CDR2 LQKENI. The CDR3 here is CASSPLALYEQYF. CDR3 DNA sequence: TGTGCCAGCTCACCTCTAGCGCTCTACGAGCAGTACTTC.

This clone appeared a single time. The chain links TRBV9 to TRBJ2-1, with 7 bases fitting TRBD2. The germline V gene has CDR1 SGDLS and CDR2 YYNGEE. V gave up 1 base and J gave up 4 bases; unmatched junction bases: 11. CDR3 length: 17 residues. CDR3 nucleotides: TGTGCCAGCAGCGTAAGGTCGGGAAGCGGGACTTACAATGAGCAGTTCTTC. It translates to CASSVRSGSGTYNEQFF.

This chain uses TRBV2 with TRBJ2-3; D might be TRBD1 (6 bases). In germline, CDR1 is SNHLY, CDR2 FYNNEI. Trimming removed 8 bases from V and 0 bases from J, with 12 bases in between. This CDR3 region has 14 residues. CDR3 sequence: CASGQITSTDTQYF. The DNA of the CDR3 is TGTGCCAGCGGACAGATAACTAGCACAGATACGCAGTATTTT.

The gene calls are TRBV7-9 and TRBJ2-5; 9 bases are shared with TRBD1. From germline, CDR1 is SEHNR and CDR2 FQNEAQ (reference sequence). The J segment lost 5 bases and the V segment lost 3 bases, leaving 7 bases of the junction unmatched. This CDR3 contains 15 residues. This CDR3 is CASSFPTGGPETQYF. In nucleotides, the CDR3 is TGTGCCAGCAGCTTTCCGACAGGGGGTCCGGAGACCCAGTACTTC.

The chain carries TRBV2 and TRBJ1-1, with a tentative D call TRBD1 (5 bases). CDR3 length: 14 amino acids. V was cut by 1 base and J by 0 bases, with 6 bases left in between. CDR1 SNHLY and CDR2 FYNNEI come from the germline V gene. The CDR3 nucleotides are TGTGCCAGCAGTGAAGAGACAGTGAACACTGAAGCTTTCTTT. It yields the protein CASSEETVNTEAFF.